This entry concerns a single TCR beta chain. Its antigen is unidentified. PCR employed 60 Vbeta and 13 Jbeta primers. In the study's own analysis: There were 70 million to 95 million unique TCR beta chains by a later count, and about 12 million of them were shared. Some clones are missing from TCRdb's copy, which holds only in-frame ones; the method was immunoSEQ multiplex PCR. V, J and clone size were drawn from that table, and D and trimming were deduced from the DNA. This sample's table has 130,000 to 150,000 clones. This record comes from a study of cytomegalovirus exposure and HLA in healthy donors. At the level of the study: Some 85 million unique TCRs from HLA-typed donors were held in an early data release. Study-level points and caveats: The study labeled more than 150 TCR beta chains cytomegalovirus-associated. TCR beta chain V- and J-gene trimming was linked, in a later analysis, to a missense variant in DCLRE1C.

Germline values: CDR1 MDHEN, CDR2 SYDVKM. This CDR3 is built from 15 residues. J was trimmed by 7 bases and V by 6 bases; bases with no gene match: 10. Source material: PBMCs. The chain combines TRBV28 with TRBJ2-2; 8 bases line up with TRBD2. This clonotype was sampled from a man in his forties in good health and CMV-seronegative. The CDR3 here is CASSQRLARGGELFF. The CDR3 DNA reads TGTGCCAGCAGCCAAAGACTAGCGAGGGGCGGGGAGCTGTTTTTT.